These T cell receptor beta chains were read from a single sample in a study of OX40 agonist ivuxolimab in advanced cancers. TCRdb's table, derived via immunoSEQ multiplex PCR, lists solely in-frame clones and lacks some. Found here are about 73,000 clones, 80% to 95% of them singletons; the top ten hold around 0.4%. The material sequenced was CD4+ or CD8+ T cells sorted from blood, taken in a trial of the OX40 agonist ivuxolimab. The receptor source for this set is an adult with an advanced solid tumor such as melanoma, head and neck, liver or kidney cancer. Both conserved end residues are part of each CDR3. The D gene is left open where the match is weak. A clone size is listed for some rows: how often the clone was seen (once, few, many), or a class if it is expanded.

d_call	v_call	clone_size	j_call	cdr3_aa	cdr3_nt
TRBD2	TRBV5-4	-	TRBJ2-1	CASSLGLARYNGQFF	TGTGCCAGCAGCTTGGGACTAGCGAGATACAATGGGCAGTTCTTC
-	TRBV11-2	-	TRBJ1-2	CASSLVQKNYGYTF	TGTGCCAGCAGCTTAGTACAGAAAAACTATGGCTACACCTTC
-	TRBV5-1	-	TRBJ1-6	CASSLVGTKPRLPLHF	TGCGCCAGCAGCTTGGTCGGAACCAAGCCACGGTTACCCCTCCACTTT
-	TRBV5-6	-	TRBJ1-4	CASSVIGGTNEKLFF	TGTGCCAGCAGCGTGATCGGCGGAACTAATGAAAAACTGTTTTTT
TRBD2	TRBV10-1	-	TRBJ2-1	CASSRGTSGIDEQFF	TGCGCCAGCAGTCGAGGGACTAGCGGGATCGATGAGCAGTTCTTC
-	TRBV7-9	-	TRBJ2-1	CASSPRGNTYNEQFF	TGTGCCAGCAGTCCCAGGGGAAACACCTACAATGAGCAGTTCTTC
-	TRBV5-5	-	TRBJ2-2	CASSWDEGYNGELFF	TGTGCCAGCAGCTGGGATGAGGGTTATAACGGGGAGCTGTTTTTT
-	TRBV7-2	-	TRBJ2-2	CASITGGAGELFF	TGTGCCTCGATTACCGGGGGCGCCGGGGAGCTGTTTTTT
TRBD1	TRBV6-5	-	TRBJ2-2	CASRYQPGQSTGELFF	TGTGCCAGCAGGTACCAACCGGGACAGTCCACCGGGGAGCTGTTTTTT
-	TRBV25-1	-	TRBJ2-7	CASSDWGKLNEQYF	TGTGCCAGCAGTGACTGGGGGAAGCTGAACGAGCAGTACTTC
-	TRBV29-1	-	TRBJ2-5	CSAAPGSGRQGETQYF	TGCAGCGCCGCCCCGGGGTCAGGGCGCCAAGGGGAGACCCAGTACTTC
-	TRBV5-1	-	TRBJ2-7	CASSLGPPDQNYEQYF	TGCGCCAGCAGCTTGGGACCGCCGGACCAGAACTACGAGCAGTACTTC
-	TRBV4-3	-	TRBJ1-1	CASSQDRNTEAFF	TGCGCCAGCAGCCAAGACAGGAACACTGAAGCTTTCTTT
-	TRBV4-2	-	TRBJ1-2	CAKPRGQEFYGYTF	TGTGCCAAACCTCGGGGGCAGGAATTCTATGGCTACACCTTC
-	TRBV19	-	TRBJ2-7	CASRSKTYEQYF	TGTGCCAGTAGGTCTAAGACCTACGAGCAGTACTTC
-	TRBV6-5	-	TRBJ2-5	CASSYEQGLGTQYF	TGTGCCAGCAGTTACGAACAGGGATTGGGGACCCAGTACTTC
TRBD1	TRBV6-5	-	TRBJ1-1	CASSKGQGTEAFF	TGTGCCAGCAGTAAGGGACAGGGCACTGAAGCTTTCTTT
-	TRBV5-8	-	TRBJ1-5	CASSWDTTNQPQHF	TGTGCCAGCAGCTGGGACACCACCAATCAGCCCCAGCATTTT
-	TRBV6-1	-	TRBJ2-7	CASSASYEQYF	TGTGCCAGCAGTGCCTCCTACGAGCAGTACTTC
-	TRBV11-3	few	TRBJ2-1	CASSAALHGEQFF	TGTGCCAGCAGCGCCGCCCTTCACGGTGAGCAGTTCTTC